Ten or more counts support the clone carrying this TCR beta chain. V was shortened by 4 bases and J by 1 base, with 12 bases between the two germline ends. The CDR3 has 14 amino acids. Germline CDR1 is SGHRS and CDR2 is YFSETQ. The data are from a study of Graves' ophthalmopathy and Graves' hyperthyroidism. Amplified material comprised TCR beta CDR3 regions derived from RNA transcripts. Second-round multiplex PCR came after a first-round RT-PCR that employed HTBI primers. In TCRdb, the multiplex PCR reads were re-called with MiXCR into one record per CDR3 protein. This table has 350,000 to 400,000 distinct CDR3 sequences, about 16% appearing once.

The gene calls are TRBV5-1 and TRBJ2-7, with D perhaps TRBD1 (5 bases). Sequenced input: peripheral blood. The source is a woman between 18 and 30 years old with Graves' ophthalmopathy. The CDR3 region is CASSPRTNSYEQYF. The CDR3 DNA reads as TGCGCCAGCAGCCCCCGGACAAATTCCTACGAGCAGTACTTC.